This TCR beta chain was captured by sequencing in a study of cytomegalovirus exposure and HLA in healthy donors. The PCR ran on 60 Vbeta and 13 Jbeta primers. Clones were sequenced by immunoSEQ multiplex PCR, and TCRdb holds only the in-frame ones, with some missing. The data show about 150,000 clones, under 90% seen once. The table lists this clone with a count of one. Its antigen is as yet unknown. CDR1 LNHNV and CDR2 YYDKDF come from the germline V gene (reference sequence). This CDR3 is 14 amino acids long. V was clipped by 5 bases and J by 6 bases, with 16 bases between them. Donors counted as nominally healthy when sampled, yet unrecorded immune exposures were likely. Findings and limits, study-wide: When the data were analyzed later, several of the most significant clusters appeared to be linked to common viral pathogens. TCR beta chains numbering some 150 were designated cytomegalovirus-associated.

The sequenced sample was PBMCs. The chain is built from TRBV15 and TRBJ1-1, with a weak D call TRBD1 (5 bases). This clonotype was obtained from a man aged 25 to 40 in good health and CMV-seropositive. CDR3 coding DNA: TGTGCCACCAGCCCGGAACAGGCAGTCGCTGAAGCTTTCTTT. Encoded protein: CATSPEQAVAEAFF.